The 9 T cell receptor beta chains below all came from one sample that was sequenced in a study of blood T cells in healthy people across ages. A second roughly 7 to 12 cycle PCR used barcoded and J-beta primers. TCRdb itself ran the 5' RACE reads through MiXCR, one entry per CDR3 protein. The sample yields approximately 2,000,000 distinct CDR3 sequences, about two fifths seen once. What was sequenced was blood. These receptors were collected from a human donor in good health.

The chain recombines TRBV6-2 or TRBV6-3 with TRBJ2-4, with TRBD1 matching over 9 bases. The end of the DNA is better explained by TRBJ2-7, so the J call may be wrong. The CDR3 consists of 14 residues. CDR1 is MNHEY, CDR2 SVGEGT, per germline. DNA for the CDR3: TGTGCCAGCAGAGAAACCGGGACAGGGTACGAGCAGTACTTC. It yields the protein CASRETGTGYEQYF.

This rearrangement joins TRBV4-3 to TRBJ2-1, with a weak D call TRBD2 (7 bases). The germline CDR1 and CDR2 sequences are LGHNA and YSLEER. Trimming removed 1 base at V and 5 bases at J, with 18 bases between. This CDR3 is 17 amino acids long. The CDR3 nucleotides are TGCGCCAGCAGCCAAGGTGTAGTGGGGGGGGCAAACAATGAGCAGTTCTTC. Amino acids: CASSQGVVGGANNEQFF.

The rearrangement joins TRBV7-2 to TRBJ2-1; no clear D. Looked up from germline, CDR1 is SGHTA and CDR2 is FQGNSA. This CDR3 is 14 amino acids long. Deletions cut 5 bases from V and 5 bases from J, with 13 bases between. CDR3 loop: CASSPNFPHNEQFF. CDR3 nucleotide sequence: TGTGCCAGCAGCCCGAATTTTCCCCACAATGAGCAGTTCTTC.

In its sample, this clonotype was seen a few times. The chain's CDR3 is CASSQDGTSEINEQFF. DNA for the CDR3: TGTGCCAGCAGCCAAGATGGGACTAGCGAGATCAATGAGCAGTTCTTC. The rearrangement joins TRBV3-1 to TRBJ2-1; TRBD2 matches at 10 bases. Germline CDR1 is LGHDT and CDR2 is YNNKEL (reference sequence). The CDR3 contains 16 residues. Germline trimming cut 0 bases from V and 6 bases from J; bases unmatched to any gene: 5.

Points on this clonotype: Relative to the germline gene, one junction end is altered; a read error may explain this. The chain is built from TRBV20-1 and TRBJ1-4; D is uncertain. CDR3 size: 14 residues. The V gene's germline CDR1 is DFQATT and CDR2 SNEGSKA (reference sequence). CDR3 residues: CSAGDGATNEKLFF. In nucleotides, the CDR3 is TGCAGTGCTGGAGACGGGGCAACTAATGAAAAACTGTTTTTT.

The chain combines TRBV7-2 with TRBJ1-2; 10 bases line up with TRBD1. The CDR3 length is 17 residues. CDR1 SGHTA and CDR2 FQGNSA come from the germline V gene. J was trimmed by 4 bases and V by 4 bases; bases with no gene match: 12. This CDR3 is CASSYRTGTGDGYGYTF. CDR3 sequence (DNA): TGTGCCAGCAGCTATCGCACCGGGACAGGGGATGGCTATGGCTACACCTTC.

This chain uses TRBV7-8 with TRBJ2-5; TRBD1 or TRBD2 may be the D gene (5 bases each). Trimming stripped 0 bases from V and 5 bases from J, with 19 bases between. CDR1 is SGHVS, CDR2 FQNEAQ, per germline. This CDR3 is built from 17 residues. The CDR3 loop reads CASSLAPGRHSLETQYF. CDR3 sequence (DNA): TGTGCCAGCAGCTTAGCTCCGGGACGACATTCGTTGGAGACCCAGTACTTC.

DNA for the CDR3: TGTGCCATCAGTCTAGCGGAGATTAACTCCTACAATGAGCAGTTCTTC. It yields the protein CAISLAEINSYNEQFF. The J gene is TRBJ2-1, the V gene TRBV10-3; TRBD2 matches at 7 bases. After removal of 5 bases from V and 0 bases from J, the junction contained 7 bases not matched to a gene. Germline V gene sequence: CDR1 ENHRY, CDR2 SYGVKD. The CDR3 loop spans 16 amino acids.

Details on this clonotype: The junction departs from germline at one end; a sequencing error may be responsible. The chain links TRBV5-1 to TRBJ1-4; 10 nucleotides align to TRBD1. This CDR3 spans 15 amino acids. The germline V gene encodes CDR1 SGHRS and CDR2 YFSETQ. CDR3 nucleotide sequence: TGCGCCGGCAGCTTGGCAGGACAGGGGGGCGAAAAACTGTTTTTT. This gives the protein CAGSLAGQGGEKLFF.